The rows below give T cell receptor beta chains drawn from one sample of a study of cytomegalovirus exposure and HLA in healthy donors. Only in-frame clones appear in the TCRdb table, and some are missing; sequencing was by immunoSEQ multiplex PCR. The sample has some 250,000 clones, roughly 89% seen once. The source material was PBMCs. These receptors were taken from a woman younger than 30 in good health and CMV-seronegative. The CDR3 runs from the conserved cysteine through the conserved F or W. Clone sizes are given selectively: once, few, many, or a class where the clone is expanded.

TRBV11-3 . 14 CASRQRANTGELFF
TRBV6-1 . 15 CASTSQRTGNTEAFF
TRBV4-3 . 15 CASSQDWGQADTQYF
TRBV28 . 16 CASSLAGGAYGNIQYF
TRBV5-6 . 14 CASSIRDTNTEAFF
TRBV10-3 . 12 CAIMAGWNEQFF
TRBV6-1 . 15 CASNLHRGQGGELFF
TRBV7-9 . 16 CASSFRPGQTNEKLFF
TRBV28 . 13 CASRAGHTGTQYF
TRBV27 . 16 CASSLNTGSSYNEQFF
TRBV27 once 17 CASSRRFGQGDTGELFF
TRBV27 . 17 CASSPGVQGRKNQPQHF
TRBV10-1 . 14 CASSKTGTGSEQYF
TRBV7-8 . 15 CASSPHRVSNQPQHF
TRBV5-1 . 14 CASSFTSGAETQYF
TRBV7-9 . 16 CASSANKGQGEDTQYF
TRBV5-1 . 16 CASSSGTGGGIYGYTF
TRBV15 . 16 CATSRDSSGAYNEQFF
TRBV5-6 . 17 CASSAWDTPRPNTEAFF
TRBV6-1 once 11 CASSEIGEDTF
TRBV29-1 . 11 CSAYHLAGVFF
TRBV10-3 . 15 CAISDPPSQQYEQYF
TRBV6-5 . 13 CASSYPQGYGYTF
TRBV27 . 15 CASSAGGNYVNEQFF
TRBV6-5 . 15 CASSAVDSIPNGYTF
TRBV4-3 . 14 CASSQYRGDTEAFF
TRBV15 . 16 CATSMGGAGDYNEQFF
TRBV19 once 15 CASSPQGGGGNIQYF
TRBV19 . 11 CASTLYNEQFF
TRBV9 once 17 CASSVAKYTDSTGELFF
TRBV6-1 . 14 CASSEVQGISTQYF
TRBV4-3 once 16 CASSQDPGGASYGYTF
TRBV30 . 14 CAWSWTAYNEKLFF
TRBV28 . 15 CASSLGSSLDGELFF
TRBV6-5 . 13 CASSPNRVRGYTF
TRBV7-9 . 15 CASSLFDSWTYGYTF
TRBV29-1 . 13 CSVEAGEYTEAFF
TRBV27 . 15 CASSPGTSVEYEQYF
TRBV18 . 16 CASSPIEQALNTEAFF
TRBV6-6 . 15 CASSTASGGAYEQYF
TRBV5-1 once 16 CASRSSGGFSYNEQFF
TRBV19 . 14 CASRPGIGIETQYF
TRBV7-2 . 14 CASSRETGENEQFF
TRBV7-8 . 15 CASSLVKGLSYEQYF
TRBV11-2 . 15 CASSSGGLRGYGYTF
TRBV18 once 13 CASSHGGVQPQHF